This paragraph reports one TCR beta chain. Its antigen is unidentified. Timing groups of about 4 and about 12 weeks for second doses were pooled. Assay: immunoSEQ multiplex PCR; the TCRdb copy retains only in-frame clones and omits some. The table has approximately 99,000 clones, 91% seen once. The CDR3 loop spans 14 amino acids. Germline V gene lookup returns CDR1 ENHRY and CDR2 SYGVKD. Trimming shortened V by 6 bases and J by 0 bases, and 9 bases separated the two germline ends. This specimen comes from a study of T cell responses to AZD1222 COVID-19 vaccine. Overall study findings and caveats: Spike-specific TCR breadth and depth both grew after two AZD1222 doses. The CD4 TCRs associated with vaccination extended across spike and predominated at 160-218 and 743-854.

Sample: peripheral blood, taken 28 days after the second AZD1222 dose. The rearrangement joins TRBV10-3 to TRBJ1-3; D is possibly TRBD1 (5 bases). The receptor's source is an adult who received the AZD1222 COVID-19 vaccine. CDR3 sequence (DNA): TGTGCCATCAGCGGGACTAGCTCTGGAAACACCATATATTTT. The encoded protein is CAISGTSSGNTIYF.